This TCR beta chain was sequenced during a study of blood T cell repertoires in COVID-19. The repertoire was sequenced with immunoSEQ multiplex PCR; TCRdb's copy has only in-frame clones and lacks some. The table records roughly 430,000 clones, roughly 90% of them present only once. The CDR3 is 16 residues long. Per germline, CDR1 KGHSH and CDR2 LQKENI. V lost 0 bases to trimming and J lost 5 bases; unmatched junction nucleotides: 9. The TCR sequence derives from a woman in her 40s with acute COVID-19. This sequence joins TRBV18 and TRBJ1-1; 7 positions agree with TRBD1. Sequencing was done on a sample of PBMCs or T cells enriched from blood (not recorded which). CDR3 in amino acids: CASSPPAPQGVTEAFF. The CDR3 nucleotides read TGTGCCAGCTCACCACCGGCCCCTCAGGGGGTAACTGAAGCTTTCTTT. Full variable domain (outside the CDR3, taken from reference TRBV18 and TRBJ1-1): NAGVMQNPRHLVRRRGQEARLRCSPMKGHSHVYWYRQLPEEGLKFMVYLQKENIIDESGMPKERFSAEFPKEGPSILRIQQVVRGDSAAYFCASSPPAPQGVTEAFFGQGTRLTVV.